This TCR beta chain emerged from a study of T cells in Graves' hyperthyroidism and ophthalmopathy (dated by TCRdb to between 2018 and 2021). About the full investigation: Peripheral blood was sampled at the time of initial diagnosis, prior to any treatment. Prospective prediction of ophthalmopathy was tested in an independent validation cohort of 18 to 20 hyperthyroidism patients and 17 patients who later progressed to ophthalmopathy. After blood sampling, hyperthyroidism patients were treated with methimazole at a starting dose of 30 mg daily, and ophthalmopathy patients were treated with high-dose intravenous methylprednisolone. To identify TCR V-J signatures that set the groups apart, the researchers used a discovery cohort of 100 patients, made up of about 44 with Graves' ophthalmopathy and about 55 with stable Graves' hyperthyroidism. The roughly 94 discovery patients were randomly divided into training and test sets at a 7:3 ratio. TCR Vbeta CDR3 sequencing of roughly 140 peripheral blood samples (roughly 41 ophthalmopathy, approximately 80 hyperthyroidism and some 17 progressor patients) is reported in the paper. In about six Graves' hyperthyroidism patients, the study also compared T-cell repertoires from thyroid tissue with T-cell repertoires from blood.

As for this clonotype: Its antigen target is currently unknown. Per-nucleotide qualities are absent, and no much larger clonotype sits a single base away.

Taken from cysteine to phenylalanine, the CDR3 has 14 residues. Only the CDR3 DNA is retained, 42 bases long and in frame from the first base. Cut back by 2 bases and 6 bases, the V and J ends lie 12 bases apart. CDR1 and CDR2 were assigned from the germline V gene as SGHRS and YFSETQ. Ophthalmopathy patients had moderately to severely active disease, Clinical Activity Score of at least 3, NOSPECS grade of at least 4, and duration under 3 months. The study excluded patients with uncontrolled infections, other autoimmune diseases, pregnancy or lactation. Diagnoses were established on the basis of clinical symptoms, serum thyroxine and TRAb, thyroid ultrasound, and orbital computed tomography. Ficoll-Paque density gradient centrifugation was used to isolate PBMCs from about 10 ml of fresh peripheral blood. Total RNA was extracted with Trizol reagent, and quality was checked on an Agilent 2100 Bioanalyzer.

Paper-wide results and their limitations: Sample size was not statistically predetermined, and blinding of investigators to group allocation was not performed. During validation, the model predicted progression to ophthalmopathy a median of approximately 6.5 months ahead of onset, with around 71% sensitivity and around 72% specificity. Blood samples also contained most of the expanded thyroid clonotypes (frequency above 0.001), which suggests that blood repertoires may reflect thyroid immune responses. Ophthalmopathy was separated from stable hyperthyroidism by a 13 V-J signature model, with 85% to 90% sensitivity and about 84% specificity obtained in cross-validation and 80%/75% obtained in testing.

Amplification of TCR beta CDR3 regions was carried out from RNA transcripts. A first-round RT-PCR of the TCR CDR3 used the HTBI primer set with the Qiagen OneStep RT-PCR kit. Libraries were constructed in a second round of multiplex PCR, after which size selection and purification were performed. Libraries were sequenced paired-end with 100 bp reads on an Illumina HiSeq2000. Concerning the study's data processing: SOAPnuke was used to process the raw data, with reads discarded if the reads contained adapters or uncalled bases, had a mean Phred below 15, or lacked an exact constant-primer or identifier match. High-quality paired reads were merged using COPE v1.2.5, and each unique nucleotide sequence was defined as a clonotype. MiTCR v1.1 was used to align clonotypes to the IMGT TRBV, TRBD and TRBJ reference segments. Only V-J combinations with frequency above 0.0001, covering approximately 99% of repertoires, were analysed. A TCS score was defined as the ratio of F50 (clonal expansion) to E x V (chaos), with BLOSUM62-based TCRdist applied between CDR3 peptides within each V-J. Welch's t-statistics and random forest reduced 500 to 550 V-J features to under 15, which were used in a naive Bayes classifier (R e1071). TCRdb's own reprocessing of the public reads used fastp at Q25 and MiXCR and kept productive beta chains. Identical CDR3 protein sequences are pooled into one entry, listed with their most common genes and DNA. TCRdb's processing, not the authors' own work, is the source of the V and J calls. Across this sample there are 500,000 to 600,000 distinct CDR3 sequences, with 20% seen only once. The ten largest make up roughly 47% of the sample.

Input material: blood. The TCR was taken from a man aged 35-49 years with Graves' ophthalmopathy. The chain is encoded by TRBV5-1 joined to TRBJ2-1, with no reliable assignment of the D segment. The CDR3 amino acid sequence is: CASSFGTETNEQFF. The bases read TGCGCCAGCAGCTTCGGAACAGAAACCAATGAGCAGTTCTTC.